Sequencing of this T cell receptor beta chain was carried out in a study of chemoradiotherapy in HPV16-positive cancers. Study-level results: Candidate HPV-specific clones and E7-related TCR motifs grew in tumor during treatment. HPV-specific T cells were functionally defined from only a couple of HPV16-positive patients.

Repertoires were generated with immunoSEQ multiplex PCR, while TCRdb's copy carries only in-frame clones and drops some. Of about 4,000 clones listed, around 84% are singletons. Samples were taken several times over chemoradiotherapy. The V segment lost 2 bases and the J segment 2 bases; nucleotides outside the gene matches: 2. This CDR3 is built from 14 residues. Germline V gene lookup returns CDR1 SGHTA and CDR2 FQGNSA. This clone was observed once. Its antigen is not identified. This clonotype originated in a human donor with HPV-associated anogenital cancer. J is TRBJ2-5 and V is TRBV7-2; 7 bases are a match to TRBD2. The sample was tumor tissue, taken from a patient who underwent chemoradiotherapy. DNA of the CDR3: TGTGCCAGCAGCTTAAGGCGGGGGCAAGAGACCCAGTACTTC. Protein product: CASSLRRGQETQYF. The entire variable domain, with the rest obtained from reference TRBV7-2 and TRBJ2-5, is as follows: GAGVSQSPSNKVTEKGKDVELRCDPISGHTALYWYRQSLGQGLEFLIYFQGNSAPDKSGLPSDRFSAERTGGSVSTLTIQRTQQEDSAVYLCASSLRRGQETQYFGPGTRLLVL.